The T cell receptor (beta chain) under discussion was sequenced for a study of cytomegalovirus exposure and HLA in healthy donors. Study in general: Of several hundred genotyped donors, roughly 81% grouped in the Caucasian-associated ancestry cluster. Study-wide results and caveats: Later analysis associated a missense DCLRE1C variant with TCR beta V- and J-gene trimming. It was assumed in the presence/absence analyses that sequencing depth was roughly uniform across donors.

The study ran its PCR with 60 Vbeta and 13 Jbeta primers. Using immunoSEQ multiplex PCR, the repertoire was profiled, and TCRdb retains in-frame clones only, with some absent. The sample lists 70,000 to 80,000 clones, less than 80% seen once, with around 9.3% in the top ten. With 5 bases clipped from V and 9 bases from J, the junction kept 6 bases outside the gene matches. CDR3 size: 15 residues. Germline CDR1 is SEHNR and CDR2 is FQNEAQ (reference sequence). With regard to this clone: The target antigen is unknown.

This TCR derives from a woman between 40 and 55 years old in good health and CMV-seropositive. The sample consisted of PBMCs. The chain uses TRBV7-9 and TRBJ1-6; TRBD1 matches 11 bases. The DNA of the CDR3 is TGTGCCAGCAGCCCCGGACAGGGGGCGCTTTCACCCCTCCACTTT. This gives the protein CASSPGQGALSPLHF.